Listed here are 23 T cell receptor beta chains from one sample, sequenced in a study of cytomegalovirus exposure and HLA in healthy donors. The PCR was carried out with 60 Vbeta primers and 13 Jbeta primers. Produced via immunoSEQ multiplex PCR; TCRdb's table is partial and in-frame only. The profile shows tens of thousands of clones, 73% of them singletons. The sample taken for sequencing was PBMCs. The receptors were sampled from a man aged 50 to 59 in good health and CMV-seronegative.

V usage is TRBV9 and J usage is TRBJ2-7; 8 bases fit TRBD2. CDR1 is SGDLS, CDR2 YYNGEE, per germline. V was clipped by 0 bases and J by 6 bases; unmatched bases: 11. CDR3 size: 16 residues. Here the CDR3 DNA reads TGTGCCAGCAGCGTAGTCCCCGCGGGACTAGGGGTCGAGCAGTACTTC. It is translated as CASSVVPAGLGVEQYF.

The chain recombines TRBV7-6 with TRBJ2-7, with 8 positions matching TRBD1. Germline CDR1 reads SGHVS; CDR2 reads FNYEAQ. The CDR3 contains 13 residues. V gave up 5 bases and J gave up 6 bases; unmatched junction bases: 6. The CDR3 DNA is TGTGCCAGCAGCCGAGGACAGGGAGGCGAGCAGTACTTC. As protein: CASSRGQGGEQYF.

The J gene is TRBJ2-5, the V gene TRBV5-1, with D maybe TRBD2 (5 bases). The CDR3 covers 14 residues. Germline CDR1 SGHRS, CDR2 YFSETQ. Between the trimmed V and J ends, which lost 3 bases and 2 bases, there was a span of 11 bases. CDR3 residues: CASSSGRDQETQYF. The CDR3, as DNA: TGCGCCAGCAGCTCCGGACGGGATCAAGAGACCCAGTACTTC.

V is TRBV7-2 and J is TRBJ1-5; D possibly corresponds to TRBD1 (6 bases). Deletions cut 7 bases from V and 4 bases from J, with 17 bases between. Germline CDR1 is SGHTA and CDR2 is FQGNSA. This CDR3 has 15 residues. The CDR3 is CASTPSGTPNQPQHF. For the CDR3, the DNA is TGTGCCAGCACCCCTTCAGGGACACCGAATCAGCCCCAGCATTTT.

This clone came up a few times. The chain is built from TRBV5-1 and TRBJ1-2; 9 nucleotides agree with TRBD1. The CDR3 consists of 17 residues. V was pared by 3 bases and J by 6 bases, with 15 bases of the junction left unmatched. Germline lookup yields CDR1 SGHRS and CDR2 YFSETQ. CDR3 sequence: CASSSRGQGGFLDGYTF. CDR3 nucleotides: TGCGCCAGCAGCTCGAGGGGACAGGGTGGTTTCCTTGATGGCTACACCTTC.

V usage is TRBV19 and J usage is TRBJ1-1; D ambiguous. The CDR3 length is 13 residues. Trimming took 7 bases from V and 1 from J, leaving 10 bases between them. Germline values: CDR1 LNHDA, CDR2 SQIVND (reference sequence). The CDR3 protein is CASKEISNTEAFF. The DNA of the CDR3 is TGTGCCAGTAAGGAGATATCGAACACTGAAGCTTTCTTT.

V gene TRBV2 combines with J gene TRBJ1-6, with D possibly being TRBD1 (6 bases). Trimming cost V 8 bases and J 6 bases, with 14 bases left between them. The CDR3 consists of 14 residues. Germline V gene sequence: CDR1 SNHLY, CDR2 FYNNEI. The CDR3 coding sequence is TGTGCCAGCCGGACAGAGGCCTCTAATTCACCCCTCCACTTT. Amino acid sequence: CASRTEASNSPLHF.

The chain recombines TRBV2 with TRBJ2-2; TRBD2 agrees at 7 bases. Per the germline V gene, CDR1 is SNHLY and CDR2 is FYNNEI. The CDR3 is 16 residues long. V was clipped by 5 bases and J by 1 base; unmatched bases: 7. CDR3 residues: CASSRIGGGNTGELFF. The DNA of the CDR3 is TGTGCCAGCAGTAGGATTGGGGGGGGGAACACCGGGGAGCTGTTTTTT.

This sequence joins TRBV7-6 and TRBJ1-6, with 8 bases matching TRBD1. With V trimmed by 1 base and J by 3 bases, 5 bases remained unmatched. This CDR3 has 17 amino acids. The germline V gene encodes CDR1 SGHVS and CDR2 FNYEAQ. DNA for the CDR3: TGTGCCAGCAGCTTAGGGCGGACAGGGAGCTATAATTCACCCCTCCACTTT. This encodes CASSLGRTGSYNSPLHF.

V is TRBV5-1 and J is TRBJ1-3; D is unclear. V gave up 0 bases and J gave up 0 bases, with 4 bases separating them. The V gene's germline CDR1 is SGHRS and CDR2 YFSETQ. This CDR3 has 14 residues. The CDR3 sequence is CASSLDTSGNTIYF. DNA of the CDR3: TGCGCCAGCAGCTTGGACACCTCTGGAAACACCATATATTTT.

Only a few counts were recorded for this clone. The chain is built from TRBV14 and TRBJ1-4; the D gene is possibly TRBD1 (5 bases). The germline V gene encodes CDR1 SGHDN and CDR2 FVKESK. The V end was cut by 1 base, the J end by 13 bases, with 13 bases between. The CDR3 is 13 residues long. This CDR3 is CASSQVSSGGLFF. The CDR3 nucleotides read TGTGCCAGCAGCCAAGTATCATCCGGGGGACTGTTTTTT.

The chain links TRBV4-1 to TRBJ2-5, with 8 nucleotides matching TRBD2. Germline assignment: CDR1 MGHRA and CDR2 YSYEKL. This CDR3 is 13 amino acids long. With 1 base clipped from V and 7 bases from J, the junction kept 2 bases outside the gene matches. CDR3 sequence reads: CASSQGLAGTQYF. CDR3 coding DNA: TGCGCCAGCAGCCAAGGTCTAGCGGGGACCCAGTACTTC.

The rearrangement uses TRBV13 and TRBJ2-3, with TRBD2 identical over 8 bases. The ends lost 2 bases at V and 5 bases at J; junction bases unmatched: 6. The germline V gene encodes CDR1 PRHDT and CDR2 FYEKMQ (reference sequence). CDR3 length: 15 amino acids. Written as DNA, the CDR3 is TGTGCCAGCAGCTTACGGGGGGGAGGGATAGATACGCAGTATTTT. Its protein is CASSLRGGGIDTQYF.

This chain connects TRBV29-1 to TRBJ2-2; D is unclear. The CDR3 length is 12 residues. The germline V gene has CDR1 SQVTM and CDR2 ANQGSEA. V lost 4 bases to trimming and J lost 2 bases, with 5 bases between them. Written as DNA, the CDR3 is TGCAGCGTTGGACACAACACCGGGGAGCTGTTTTTT. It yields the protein CSVGHNTGELFF.

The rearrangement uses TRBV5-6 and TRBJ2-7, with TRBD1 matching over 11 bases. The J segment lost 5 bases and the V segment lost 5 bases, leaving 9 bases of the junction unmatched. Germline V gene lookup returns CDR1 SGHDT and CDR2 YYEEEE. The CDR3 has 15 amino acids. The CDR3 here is CASRWIGQGAHEQYF. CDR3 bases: TGTGCCAGCAGGTGGATTGGACAGGGGGCGCACGAGCAGTACTTC. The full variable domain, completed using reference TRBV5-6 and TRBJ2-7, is DAGVTQSPTHLIKTRGQQVTLRCSPKSGHDTVSWYQQALGQGPQFIFQYYEEEERQRGNFPDRFSGHQFPNYSSELNVNALLLGDSALYLCASRWIGQGAHEQYFGPGTRLTVT.

In nucleotides, the CDR3 is TGTGCCAGCAGTTCCAACAGGGCCCCAGCTTTCTTT. It yields the protein CASSSNRAPAFF. The rearrangement links TRBV27 to TRBJ1-1, with D perhaps TRBD1 (6 bases). Per germline, CDR1 MNHEY and CDR2 SMNVEV (reference sequence). CDR3 length equals 12 residues. The germline V and J ends were trimmed by 4 bases and 10 bases, with 13 bases remaining between them.

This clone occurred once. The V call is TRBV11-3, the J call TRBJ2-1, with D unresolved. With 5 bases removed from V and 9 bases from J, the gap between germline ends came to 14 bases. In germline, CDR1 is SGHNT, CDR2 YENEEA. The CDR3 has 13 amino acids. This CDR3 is CASSIPAVGEQFF. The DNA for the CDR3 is TGTGCCAGCAGCATACCCGCGGTGGGTGAGCAGTTCTTC.

CDR3 sequence reads: CASSLNRGAYEQYF. DNA for the CDR3: TGTGCCAGCAGCTTAAACAGGGGGGCCTACGAGCAGTACTTC. The chain joins TRBV7-3 to TRBJ2-7; 8 nucleotides match TRBD1. This CDR3 has 14 residues. Trimming removed 1 base from V and 2 bases from J; junction bases left unmatched: 1. The V gene's germline CDR1 is SGHTA and CDR2 FQGTGA.

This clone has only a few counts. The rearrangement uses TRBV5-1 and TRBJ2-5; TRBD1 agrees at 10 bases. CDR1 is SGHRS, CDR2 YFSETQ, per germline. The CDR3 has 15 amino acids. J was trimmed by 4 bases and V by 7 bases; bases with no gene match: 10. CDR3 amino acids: CASGKWTGGVETQYF. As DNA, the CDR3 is TGCGCCAGCGGGAAATGGACAGGGGGAGTAGAGACCCAGTACTTC. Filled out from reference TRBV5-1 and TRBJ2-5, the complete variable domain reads KAGVTQTPRYLIKTRGQQVTLSCSPISGHRSVSWYQQTPGQGLQFLFEYFSETQRNKGNFPGRFSGRQFSNSRSEMNVSTLELGDSALYLCASGKWTGGVETQYFGPGTRLLVL.

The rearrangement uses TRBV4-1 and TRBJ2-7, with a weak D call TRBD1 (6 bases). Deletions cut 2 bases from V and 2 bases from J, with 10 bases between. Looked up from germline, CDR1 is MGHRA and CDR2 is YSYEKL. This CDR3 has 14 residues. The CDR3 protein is CASSQRTATYEQYF. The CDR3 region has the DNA TGCGCCAGCAGCCAACGGACAGCGACCTACGAGCAGTACTTC.

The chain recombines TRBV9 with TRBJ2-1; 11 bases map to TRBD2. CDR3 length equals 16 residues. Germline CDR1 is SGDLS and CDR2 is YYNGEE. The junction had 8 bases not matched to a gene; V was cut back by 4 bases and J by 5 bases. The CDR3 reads CASSFPSGGLDNEQFF. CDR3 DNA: TGTGCCAGCAGCTTTCCTAGCGGGGGGTTGGACAATGAGCAGTTCTTC.

In nucleotides, the CDR3 is TGCGCCAGCAGCTTGGGGCCGGGGAAGGGCATTCAGTACTTC. Translation gives CASSLGPGKGIQYF. The chain uses TRBV5-1 and TRBJ2-4; D is perhaps TRBD2 (5 bases). The CDR3 runs to 14 residues. Germline lookup yields CDR1 SGHRS and CDR2 YFSETQ. Deletions cut 0 bases from V and 9 bases from J, with 13 bases between. Together with reference TRBV5-1 and TRBJ2-4, the CDR3 gives the full variable domain: KAGVTQTPRYLIKTRGQQVTLSCSPISGHRSVSWYQQTPGQGLQFLFEYFSETQRNKGNFPGRFSGRQFSNSRSEMNVSTLELGDSALYLCASSLGPGKGIQYFGAGTRLSVL.

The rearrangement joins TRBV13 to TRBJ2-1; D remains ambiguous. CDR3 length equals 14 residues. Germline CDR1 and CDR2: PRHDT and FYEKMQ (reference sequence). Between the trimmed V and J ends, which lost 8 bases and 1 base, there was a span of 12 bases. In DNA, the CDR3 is TGTGCCAGCGGTGGCCTTCTTTCCTACAATGAGCAGTTCTTC. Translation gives CASGGLLSYNEQFF.